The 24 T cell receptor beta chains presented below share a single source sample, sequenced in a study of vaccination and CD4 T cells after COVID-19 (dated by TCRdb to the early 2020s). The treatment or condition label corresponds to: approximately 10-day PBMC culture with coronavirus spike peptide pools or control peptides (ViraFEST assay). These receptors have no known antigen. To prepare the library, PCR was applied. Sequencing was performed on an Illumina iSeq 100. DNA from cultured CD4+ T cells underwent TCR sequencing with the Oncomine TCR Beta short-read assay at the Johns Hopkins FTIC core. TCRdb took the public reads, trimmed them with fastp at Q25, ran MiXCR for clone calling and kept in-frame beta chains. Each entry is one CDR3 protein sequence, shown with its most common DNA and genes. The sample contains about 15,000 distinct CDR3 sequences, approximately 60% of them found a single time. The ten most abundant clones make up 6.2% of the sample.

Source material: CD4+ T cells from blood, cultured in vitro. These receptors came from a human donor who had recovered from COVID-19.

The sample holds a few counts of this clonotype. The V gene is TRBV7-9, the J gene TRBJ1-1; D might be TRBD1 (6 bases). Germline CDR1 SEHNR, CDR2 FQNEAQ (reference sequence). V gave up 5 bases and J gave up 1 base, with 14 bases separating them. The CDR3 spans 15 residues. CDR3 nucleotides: TGTGCCAGCAGCATAAATGGGGGCCGGAACACTGAAGCTTTCTTT. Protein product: CASSINGGRNTEAFF.

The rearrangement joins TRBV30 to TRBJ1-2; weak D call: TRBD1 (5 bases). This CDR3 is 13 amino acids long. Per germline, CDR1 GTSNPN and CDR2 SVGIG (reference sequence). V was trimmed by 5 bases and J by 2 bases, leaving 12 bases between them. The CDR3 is CAWLNRGNYGYTF. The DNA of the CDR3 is TGTGCCTGGTTGAATAGGGGAAACTATGGCTACACCTTC.

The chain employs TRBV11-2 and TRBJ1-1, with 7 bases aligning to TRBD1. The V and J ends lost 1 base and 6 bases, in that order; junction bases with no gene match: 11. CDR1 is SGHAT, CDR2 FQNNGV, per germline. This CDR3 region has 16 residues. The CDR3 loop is CASSLGSNRGVSEAFF. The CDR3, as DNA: TGTGCCAGCAGCTTAGGGTCTAACAGGGGAGTATCTGAAGCTTTCTTT.

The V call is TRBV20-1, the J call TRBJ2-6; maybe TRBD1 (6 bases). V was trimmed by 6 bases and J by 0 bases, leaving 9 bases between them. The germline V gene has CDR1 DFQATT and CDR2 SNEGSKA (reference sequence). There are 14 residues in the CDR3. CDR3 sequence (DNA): TGCAGTGCAAACAGGGACTCTGGGGCCAACGTCCTGACTTTC. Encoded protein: CSANRDSGANVLTF.

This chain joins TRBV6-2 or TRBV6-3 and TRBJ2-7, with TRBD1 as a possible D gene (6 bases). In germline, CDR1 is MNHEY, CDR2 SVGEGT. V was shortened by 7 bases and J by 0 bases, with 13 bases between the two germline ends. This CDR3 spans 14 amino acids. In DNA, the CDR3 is TGTGCCAGCACCTGGACAGTCCCCTCCTACGAGCAGTACTTC. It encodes CASTWTVPSYEQYF.

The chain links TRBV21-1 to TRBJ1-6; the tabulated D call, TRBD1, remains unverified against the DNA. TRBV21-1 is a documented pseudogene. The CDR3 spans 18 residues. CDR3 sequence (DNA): TGTGCCAGCAGCAACCGGGACAGATCGAACCTGGTTAATTCACCCCTCCACTTT. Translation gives CASSNRDRSNLVNSPLHF.

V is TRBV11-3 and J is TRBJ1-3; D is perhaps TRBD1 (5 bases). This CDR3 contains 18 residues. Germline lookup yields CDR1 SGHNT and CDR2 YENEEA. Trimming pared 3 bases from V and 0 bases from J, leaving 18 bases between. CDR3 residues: CASSLSFWTTPSGNTIYF. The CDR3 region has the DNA TGTGCCAGCAGCTTGTCTTTCTGGACAACACCCTCTGGAAACACCATATATTTT.

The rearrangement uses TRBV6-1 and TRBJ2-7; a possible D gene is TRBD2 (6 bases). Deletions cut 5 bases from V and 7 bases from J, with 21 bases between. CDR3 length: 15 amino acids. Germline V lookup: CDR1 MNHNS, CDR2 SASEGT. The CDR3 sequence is CASSTAGSPLGEQYF. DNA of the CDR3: TGTGCCAGCAGTACCGCCGGGAGTCCCTTGGGAGAGCAGTACTTC.

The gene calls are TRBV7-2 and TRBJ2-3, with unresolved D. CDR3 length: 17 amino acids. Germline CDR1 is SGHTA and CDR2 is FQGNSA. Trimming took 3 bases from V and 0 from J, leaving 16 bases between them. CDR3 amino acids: CASSFAVLSTSTDTQYF. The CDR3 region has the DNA TGTGCCAGCAGCTTTGCGGTCCTATCCACTAGCACAGATACGCAGTATTTT.

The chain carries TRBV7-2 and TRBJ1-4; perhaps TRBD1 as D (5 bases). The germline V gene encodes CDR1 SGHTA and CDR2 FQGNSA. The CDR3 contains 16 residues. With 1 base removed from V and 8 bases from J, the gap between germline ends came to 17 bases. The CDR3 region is CASSLGERGIGEKLFF. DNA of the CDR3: TGTGCCAGCAGCTTAGGGGAGCGGGGGATAGGGGAAAAACTGTTTTTT.

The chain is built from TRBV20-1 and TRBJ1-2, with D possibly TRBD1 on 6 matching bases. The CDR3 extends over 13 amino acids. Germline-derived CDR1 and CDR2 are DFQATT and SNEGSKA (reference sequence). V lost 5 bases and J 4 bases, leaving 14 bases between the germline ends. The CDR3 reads CSASQTGAYGYTF. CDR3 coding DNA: TGCAGTGCTTCTCAGACAGGAGCCTATGGCTACACCTTC.

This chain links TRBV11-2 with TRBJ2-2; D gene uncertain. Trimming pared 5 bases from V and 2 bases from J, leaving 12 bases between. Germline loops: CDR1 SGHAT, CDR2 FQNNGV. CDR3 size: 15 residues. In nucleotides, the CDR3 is TGTGCCAGCAGCCATAGGGCAGTCAACACCGGGGAGCTGTTTTTT. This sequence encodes CASSHRAVNTGELFF. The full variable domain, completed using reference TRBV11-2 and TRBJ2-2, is EAGVAQSPRYKIIEKRQSVAFWCNPISGHATLYWYQQILGQGPKLLIQFQNNGVVDDSQLPKDRFSAERLKGVDSTLKIQPAKLEDSAVYLCASSHRAVNTGELFFGEGSRLTVL.

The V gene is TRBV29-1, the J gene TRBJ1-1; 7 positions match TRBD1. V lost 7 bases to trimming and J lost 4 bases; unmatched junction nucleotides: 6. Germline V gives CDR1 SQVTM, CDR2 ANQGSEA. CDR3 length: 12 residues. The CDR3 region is CSAGQRGTEAFF. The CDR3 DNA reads TGCAGCGCGGGACAGAGGGGCACTGAAGCTTTCTTT.

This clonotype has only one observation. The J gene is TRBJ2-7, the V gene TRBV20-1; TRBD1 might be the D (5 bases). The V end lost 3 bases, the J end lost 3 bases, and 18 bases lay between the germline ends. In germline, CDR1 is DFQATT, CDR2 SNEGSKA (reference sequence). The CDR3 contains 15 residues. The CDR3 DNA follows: TGCAGTGCTAGTATACCGCGGCAGGGAATCTACGAGCAGTACTTC. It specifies CSASIPRQGIYEQYF.

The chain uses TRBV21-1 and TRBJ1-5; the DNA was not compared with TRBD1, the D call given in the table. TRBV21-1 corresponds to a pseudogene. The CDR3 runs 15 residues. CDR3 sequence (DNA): TGTGCCAGCAGCAAGCCGGGGGGAGGGGGCCAGCCCCAGCATTTT. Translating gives CASSKPGGGGQPQHF.

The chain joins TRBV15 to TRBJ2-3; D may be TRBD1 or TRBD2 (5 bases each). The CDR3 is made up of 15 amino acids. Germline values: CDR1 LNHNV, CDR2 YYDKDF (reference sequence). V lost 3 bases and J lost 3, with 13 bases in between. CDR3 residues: CATSSSAGATDTQYF. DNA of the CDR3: TGTGCCACCAGCAGTTCAGCCGGGGCTACAGATACGCAGTATTTT.

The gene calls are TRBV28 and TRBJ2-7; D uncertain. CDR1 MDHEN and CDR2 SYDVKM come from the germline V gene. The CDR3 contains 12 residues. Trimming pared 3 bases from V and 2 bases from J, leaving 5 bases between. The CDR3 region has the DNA TGTGCCAGCAGTTTCGTCCCCTACGAGCAGTACTTC. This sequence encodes CASSFVPYEQYF.

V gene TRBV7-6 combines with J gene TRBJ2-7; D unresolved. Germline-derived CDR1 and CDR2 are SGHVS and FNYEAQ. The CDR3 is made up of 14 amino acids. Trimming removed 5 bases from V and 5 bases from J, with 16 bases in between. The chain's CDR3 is CASSPIDNWHEQYF. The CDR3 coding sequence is TGTGCCAGCAGCCCAATCGACAACTGGCACGAGCAGTACTTC.

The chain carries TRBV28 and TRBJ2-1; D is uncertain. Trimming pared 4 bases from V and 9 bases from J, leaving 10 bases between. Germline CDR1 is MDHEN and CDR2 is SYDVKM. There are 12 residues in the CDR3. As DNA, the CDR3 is TGTGCCAGCAGTTCAAAGCGAGGTGAGCAGTTCTTC. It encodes CASSSKRGEQFF.

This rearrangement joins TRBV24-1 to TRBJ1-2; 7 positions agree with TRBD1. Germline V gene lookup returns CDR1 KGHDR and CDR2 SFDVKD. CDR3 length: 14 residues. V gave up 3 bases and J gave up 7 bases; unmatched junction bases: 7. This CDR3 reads CATSDPGGFGGYTF. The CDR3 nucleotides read TGTGCCACCAGTGATCCAGGGGGATTCGGTGGCTACACCTTC.

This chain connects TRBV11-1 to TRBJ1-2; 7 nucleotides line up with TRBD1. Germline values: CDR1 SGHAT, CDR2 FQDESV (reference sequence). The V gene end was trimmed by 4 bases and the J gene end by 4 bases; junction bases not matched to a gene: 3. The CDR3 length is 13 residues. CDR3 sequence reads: CASSSGGSYGYTF. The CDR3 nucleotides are TGTGCCAGCAGCTCAGGGGGTTCCTATGGCTACACCTTC.

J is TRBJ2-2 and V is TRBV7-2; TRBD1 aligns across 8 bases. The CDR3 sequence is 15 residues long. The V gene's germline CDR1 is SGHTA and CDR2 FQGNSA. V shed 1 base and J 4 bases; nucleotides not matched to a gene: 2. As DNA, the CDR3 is TGTGCCAGCAGCTTAGGGACAGGGACCACCGGGGAGCTGTTTTTT. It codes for CASSLGTGTTGELFF.

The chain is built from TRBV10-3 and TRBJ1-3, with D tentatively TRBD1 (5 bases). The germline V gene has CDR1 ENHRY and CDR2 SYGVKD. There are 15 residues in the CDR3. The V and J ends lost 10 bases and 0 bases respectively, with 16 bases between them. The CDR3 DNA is TGTGCCAGCACGTCACAGGTCAGCTCTGGAAACACCATATATTTT. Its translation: CASTSQVSSGNTIYF.

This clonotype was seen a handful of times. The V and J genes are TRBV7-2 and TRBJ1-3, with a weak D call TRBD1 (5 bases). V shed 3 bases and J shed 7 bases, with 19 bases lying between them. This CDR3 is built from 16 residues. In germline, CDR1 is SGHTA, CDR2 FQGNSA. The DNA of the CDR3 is TGTGCCAGCAGCTTGATCAGGGCGATGGTGGGCAACACCATATATTTT. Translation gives CASSLIRAMVGNTIYF.